The following is a T cell receptor (beta chain) sequence with its context. Method: immunoSEQ multiplex PCR; TCRdb's copy keeps in-frame clones and lacks some. The sample contains about 29,000 clones, around three quarters of which appear only once. The germline V gene has CDR1 SGHTA and CDR2 FQGTGA. CDR3 length: 16 amino acids. V lost 5 bases and J 0 bases, leaving 11 bases between the germline ends. All patients relapsed after autologous stem cell transplantation, and brentuximab vedotin exposure varied. The data were taken from a study of PD-1 blockade in classical Hodgkin lymphoma. The receptor's source is a human donor with classical Hodgkin lymphoma. J is TRBJ2-6 and V is TRBV7-3; D not certain. Here the sequenced sample was peripheral blood mononuclear cells (PBMCs), taken before the second cycle of nivolumab. This chain's CDR3 is CASSPMGSSGANVLTF. The CDR3 region has the DNA TGTGCCAGCAGCCCGATGGGGTCCTCTGGGGCCAACGTCCTGACTTTC.